The following is a TCR beta chain sequence with its context. This record belongs to a study of glioma-infiltrating T cells after dendritic cell vaccination. The V end was cut by 3 bases, the J end by 6 bases, with 9 bases between. There are 13 residues in the CDR3. CDR1 and CDR2 from the germline V gene are SGDLS and YYNGEE. The assay was immunoSEQ multiplex PCR, and TCRdb's table has in-frame clones only and misses some. This table holds more than 95,000 clones, 75% to 85% found once. The rearrangement joins TRBV9 to TRBJ2-2; no clear D. This receptor was taken from a human donor with glioblastoma. Sample: blood, taken before dendritic cell vaccination. CDR3 loop: CASSAAMAGELFF. The CDR3 DNA sequence: TGTGCCAGCAGCGCCGCGATGGCCGGGGAGCTGTTTTTT.